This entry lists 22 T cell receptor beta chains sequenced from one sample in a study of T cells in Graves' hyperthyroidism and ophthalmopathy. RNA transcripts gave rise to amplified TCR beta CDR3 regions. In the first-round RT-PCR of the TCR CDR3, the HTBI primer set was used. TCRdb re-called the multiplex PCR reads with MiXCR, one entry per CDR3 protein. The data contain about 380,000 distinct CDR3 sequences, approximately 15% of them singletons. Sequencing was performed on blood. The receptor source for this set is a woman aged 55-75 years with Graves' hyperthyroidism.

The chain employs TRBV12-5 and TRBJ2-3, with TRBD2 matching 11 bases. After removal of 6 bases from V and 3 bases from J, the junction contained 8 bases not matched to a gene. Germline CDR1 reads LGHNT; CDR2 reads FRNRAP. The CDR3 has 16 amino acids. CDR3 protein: CASGSTSGRGTDTQYF. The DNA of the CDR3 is TGTGCTAGTGGGAGCACTAGCGGGAGAGGTACAGATACGCAGTATTTT.

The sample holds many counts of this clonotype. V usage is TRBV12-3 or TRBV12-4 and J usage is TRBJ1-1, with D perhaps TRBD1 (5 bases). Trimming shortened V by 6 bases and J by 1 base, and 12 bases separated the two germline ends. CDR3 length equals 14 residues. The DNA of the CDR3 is TGTGCCAGCAGCTGGTCGGGGGGGAACACTGAAGCTTTCTTT. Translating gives CASSWSGGNTEAFF.

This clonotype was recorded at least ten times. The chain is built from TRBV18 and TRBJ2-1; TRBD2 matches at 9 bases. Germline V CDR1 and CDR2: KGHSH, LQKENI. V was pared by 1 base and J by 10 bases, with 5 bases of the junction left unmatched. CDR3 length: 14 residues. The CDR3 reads CASSPQRGVLEQFF. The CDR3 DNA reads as TGTGCCAGCTCACCACAGCGGGGGGTGCTCGAGCAGTTCTTC.

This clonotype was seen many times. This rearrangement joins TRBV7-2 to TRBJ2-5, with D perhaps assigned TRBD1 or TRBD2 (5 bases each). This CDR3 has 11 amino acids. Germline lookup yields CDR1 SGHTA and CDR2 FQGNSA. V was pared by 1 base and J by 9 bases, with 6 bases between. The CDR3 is CASSLGGAQYF. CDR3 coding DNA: TGTGCCAGCAGCTTAGGAGGGGCCCAGTACTTC.

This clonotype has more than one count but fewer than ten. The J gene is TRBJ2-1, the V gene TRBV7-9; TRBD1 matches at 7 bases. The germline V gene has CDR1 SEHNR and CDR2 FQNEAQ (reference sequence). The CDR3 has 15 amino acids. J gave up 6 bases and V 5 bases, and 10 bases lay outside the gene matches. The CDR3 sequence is CASSPSTGRFNEQFF. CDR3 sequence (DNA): TGTGCCAGCAGCCCATCGACAGGGCGCTTCAATGAGCAGTTCTTC.

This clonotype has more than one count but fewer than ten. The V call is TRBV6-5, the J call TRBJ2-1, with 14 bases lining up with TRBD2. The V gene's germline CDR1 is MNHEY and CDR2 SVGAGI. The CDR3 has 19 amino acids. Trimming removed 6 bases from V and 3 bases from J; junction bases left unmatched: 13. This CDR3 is CASSMGLAGDGVGYNEQFF. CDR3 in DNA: TGTGCCAGCAGCATGGGACTAGCGGGAGATGGGGTGGGCTACAATGAGCAGTTCTTC.

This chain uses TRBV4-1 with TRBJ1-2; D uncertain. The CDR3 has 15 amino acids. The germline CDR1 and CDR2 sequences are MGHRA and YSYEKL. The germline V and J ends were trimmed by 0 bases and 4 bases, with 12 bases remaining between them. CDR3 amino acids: CASSQDERQFYGYTF. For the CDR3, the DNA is TGCGCCAGCAGCCAAGACGAGAGGCAGTTCTATGGCTACACCTTC.

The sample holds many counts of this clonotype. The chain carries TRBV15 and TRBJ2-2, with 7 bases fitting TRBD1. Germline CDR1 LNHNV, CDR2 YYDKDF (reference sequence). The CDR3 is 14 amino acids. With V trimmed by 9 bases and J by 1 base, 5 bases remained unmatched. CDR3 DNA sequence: TGTGCCACAACGACAGGGTTGAACACCGGGGAGCTGTTTTTT. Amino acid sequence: CATTTGLNTGELFF.

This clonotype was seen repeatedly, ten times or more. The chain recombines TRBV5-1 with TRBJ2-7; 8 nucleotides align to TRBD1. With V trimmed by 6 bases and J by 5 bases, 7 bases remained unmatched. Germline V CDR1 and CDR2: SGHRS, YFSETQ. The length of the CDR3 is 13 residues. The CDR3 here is CASTGQGGNEQYF. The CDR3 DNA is TGCGCCAGCACCGGACAGGGTGGCAACGAGCAGTACTTC.

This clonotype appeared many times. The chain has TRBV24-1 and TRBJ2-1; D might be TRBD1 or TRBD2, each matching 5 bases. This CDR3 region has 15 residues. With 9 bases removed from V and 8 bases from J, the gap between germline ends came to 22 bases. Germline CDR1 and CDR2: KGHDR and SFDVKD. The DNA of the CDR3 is TGTGCCACCGGGGGTACGGCCGTGTCGGGTGATGAGCAGTTCTTC. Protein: CATGGTAVSGDEQFF.

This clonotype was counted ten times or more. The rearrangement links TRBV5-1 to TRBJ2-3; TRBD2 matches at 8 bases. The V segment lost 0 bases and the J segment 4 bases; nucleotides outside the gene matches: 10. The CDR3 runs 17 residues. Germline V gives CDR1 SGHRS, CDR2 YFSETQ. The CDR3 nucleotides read TGCGCCAGCAGCTTGGCCGCCAGCGGGAGAGGGGCAGATACGCAGTATTTT. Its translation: CASSLAASGRGADTQYF.

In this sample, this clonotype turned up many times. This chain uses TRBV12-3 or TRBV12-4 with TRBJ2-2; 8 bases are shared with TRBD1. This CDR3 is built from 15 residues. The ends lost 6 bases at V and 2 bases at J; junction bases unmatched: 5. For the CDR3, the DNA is TGTGCCAGCAGACCTACAGGGGGAAACACCGGGGAGCTGTTTTTT. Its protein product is CASRPTGGNTGELFF.

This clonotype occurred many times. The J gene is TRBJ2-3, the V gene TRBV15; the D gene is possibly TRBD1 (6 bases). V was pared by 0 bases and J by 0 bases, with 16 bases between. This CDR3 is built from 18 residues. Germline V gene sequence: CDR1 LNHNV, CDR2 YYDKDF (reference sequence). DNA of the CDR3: TGTGCCACCAGCAGAGAGGGTTTTGGGACACATAGCACAGATACGCAGTATTTT. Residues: CATSREGFGTHSTDTQYF.

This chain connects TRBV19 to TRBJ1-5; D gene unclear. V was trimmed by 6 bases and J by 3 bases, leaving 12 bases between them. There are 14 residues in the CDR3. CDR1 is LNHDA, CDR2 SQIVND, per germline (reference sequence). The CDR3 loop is CASSASANNQPQHF. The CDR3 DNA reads TGTGCCAGTAGCGCATCGGCGAACAATCAGCCCCAGCATTTT.

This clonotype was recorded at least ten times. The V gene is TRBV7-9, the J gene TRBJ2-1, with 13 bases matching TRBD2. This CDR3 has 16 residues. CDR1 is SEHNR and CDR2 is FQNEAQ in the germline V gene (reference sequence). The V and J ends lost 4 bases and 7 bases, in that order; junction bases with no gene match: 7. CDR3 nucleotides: TGTGCCAGCAGCTCCTTCCCGGGACTAGCGGGGAATGAGCAGTTCTTC. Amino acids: CASSSFPGLAGNEQFF.

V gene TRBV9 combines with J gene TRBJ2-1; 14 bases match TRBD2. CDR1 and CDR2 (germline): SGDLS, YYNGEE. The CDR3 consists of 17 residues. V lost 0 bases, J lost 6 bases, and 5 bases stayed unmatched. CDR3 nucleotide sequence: TGTGCCAGCAGCGTAGCCGGGACTAGCGGGAGACCCAATGAGCAGTTCTTC. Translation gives CASSVAGTSGRPNEQFF.

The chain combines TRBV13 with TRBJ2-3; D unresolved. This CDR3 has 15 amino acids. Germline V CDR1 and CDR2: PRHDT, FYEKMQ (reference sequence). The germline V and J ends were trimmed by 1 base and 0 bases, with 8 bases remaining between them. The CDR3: CASSLAASSTDTQYF. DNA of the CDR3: TGTGCCAGCAGCTTAGCAGCGTCTAGCACAGATACGCAGTATTTT. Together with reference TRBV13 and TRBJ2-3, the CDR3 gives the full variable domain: AAGVIQSPRHLIKEKRETATLKCYPIPRHDTVYWYQQGPGQDPQFLISFYEKMQSDKGSIPDRFSAQQFSDYHSELNMSSLELGDSALYFCASSLAASSTDTQYFGPGTRLTVL.

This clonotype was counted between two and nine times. CDR3 nucleotides: TGTGCCAGTAGTACCGCCCCGATCTACGAGCAGTACTTC. It specifies CASSTAPIYEQYF. The chain carries TRBV19 and TRBJ2-7, with D uncertain. Deletions cut 4 bases from V and 3 bases from J, with 10 bases between. Germline CDR1 LNHDA, CDR2 SQIVND (reference sequence). This CDR3 has 13 amino acids.

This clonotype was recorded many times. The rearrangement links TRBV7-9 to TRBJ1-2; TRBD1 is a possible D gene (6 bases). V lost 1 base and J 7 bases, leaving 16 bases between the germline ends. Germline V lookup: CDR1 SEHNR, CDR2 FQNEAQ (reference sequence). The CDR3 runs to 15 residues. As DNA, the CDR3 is TGTGCCAGCAGCTTAGGTGGCTTGACAGGACGTGGCTACACCTTC. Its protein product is CASSLGGLTGRGYTF.

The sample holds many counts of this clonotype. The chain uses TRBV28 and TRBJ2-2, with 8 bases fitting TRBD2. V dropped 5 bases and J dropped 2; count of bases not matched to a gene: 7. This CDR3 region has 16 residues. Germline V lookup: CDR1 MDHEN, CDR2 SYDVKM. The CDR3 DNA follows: TGTGCCAGCAGTCCCCTCGGGGGGGGAAACACCGGGGAGCTGTTTTTT. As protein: CASSPLGGGNTGELFF.

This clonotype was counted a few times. The CDR3 here is CASRHRPQGPNTGELFF. As DNA, the CDR3 is TGTGCCAGCAGACACAGACCACAGGGACCGAACACCGGGGAGCTGTTTTTT. J is TRBJ2-2 and V is TRBV6-2 or TRBV6-3, with D possibly matching TRBD1 (6 bases). Looked up from germline, CDR1 is MNHEY and CDR2 is SVGEGT. V was clipped by 6 bases and J by 0 bases, with 17 bases between them. The CDR3 is made up of 17 amino acids.

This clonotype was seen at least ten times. The CDR3 DNA is TGTGCCACCCAAAGGGATAGCAATCAGCCCCAGCATTTT. It specifies CATQRDSNQPQHF. The genes are TRBV2 and TRBJ1-5; D is unclear. The CDR3 has 13 amino acids. Germline lookup yields CDR1 SNHLY and CDR2 FYNNEI. V shed 10 bases and J shed 0 bases, with 10 bases lying between them.